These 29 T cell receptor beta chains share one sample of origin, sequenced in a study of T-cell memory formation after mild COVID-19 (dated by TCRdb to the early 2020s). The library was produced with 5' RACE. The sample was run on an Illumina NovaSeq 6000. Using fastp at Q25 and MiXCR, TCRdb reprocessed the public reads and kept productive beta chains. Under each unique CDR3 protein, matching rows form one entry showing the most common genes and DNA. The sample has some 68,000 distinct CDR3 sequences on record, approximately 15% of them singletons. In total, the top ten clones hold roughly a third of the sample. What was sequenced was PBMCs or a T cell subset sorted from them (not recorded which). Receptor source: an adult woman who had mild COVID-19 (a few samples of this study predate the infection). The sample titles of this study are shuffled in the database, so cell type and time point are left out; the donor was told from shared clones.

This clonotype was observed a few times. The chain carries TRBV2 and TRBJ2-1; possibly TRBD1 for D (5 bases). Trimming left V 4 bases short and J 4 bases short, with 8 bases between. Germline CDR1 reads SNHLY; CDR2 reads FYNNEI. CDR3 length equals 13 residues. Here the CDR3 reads CASSGQKYNEQFF. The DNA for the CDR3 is TGTGCCAGCAGTGGACAGAAATACAATGAGCAGTTCTTC.

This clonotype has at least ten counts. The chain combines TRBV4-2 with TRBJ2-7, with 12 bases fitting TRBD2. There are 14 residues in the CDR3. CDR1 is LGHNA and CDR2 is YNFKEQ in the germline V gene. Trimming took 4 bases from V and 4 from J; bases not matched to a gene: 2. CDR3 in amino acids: CASSPGTSGYEQYF. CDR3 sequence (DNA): TGTGCCAGCAGCCCGGGGACTAGCGGGTACGAGCAGTACTTC.

The CDR3 sequence is CASSLEGKPRFSYNEQFF. CDR3 nucleotide sequence: TGTGCCAGCAGCTTAGAGGGTAAGCCAAGATTCTCCTACAATGAGCAGTTCTTC. This rearrangement joins TRBV7-6 to TRBJ2-1; the D is unclear. The V end lost 1 base, the J end lost 0 bases, and 16 bases lay between the germline ends. CDR1 and CDR2 (germline): SGHVS, FNYEAQ. CDR3 length: 18 amino acids.

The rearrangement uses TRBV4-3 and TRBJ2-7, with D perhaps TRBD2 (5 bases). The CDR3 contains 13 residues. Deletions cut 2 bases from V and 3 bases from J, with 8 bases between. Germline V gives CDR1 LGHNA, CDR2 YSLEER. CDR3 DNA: TGCGCCAGCAGCCAATTCCGGGACTACGAGCAGTACTTC. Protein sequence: CASSQFRDYEQYF.

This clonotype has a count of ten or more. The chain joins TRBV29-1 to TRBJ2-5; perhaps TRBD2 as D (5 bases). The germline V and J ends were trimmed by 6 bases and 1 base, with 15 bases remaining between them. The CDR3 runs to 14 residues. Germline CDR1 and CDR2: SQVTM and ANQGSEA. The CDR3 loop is CSVTDYNTQETQYF. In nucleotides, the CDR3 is TGCAGCGTGACCGACTATAACACCCAAGAGACCCAGTACTTC. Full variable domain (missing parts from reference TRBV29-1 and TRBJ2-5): SAVISQKPSRDICQRGTSLTIQCQVDSQVTMMFWYRQQPGQSLTLIATANQGSEATYESGFVIDKFPISRPNLTFSTLTVSNMSPEDSSIYLCSVTDYNTQETQYFGPGTRLLVL.

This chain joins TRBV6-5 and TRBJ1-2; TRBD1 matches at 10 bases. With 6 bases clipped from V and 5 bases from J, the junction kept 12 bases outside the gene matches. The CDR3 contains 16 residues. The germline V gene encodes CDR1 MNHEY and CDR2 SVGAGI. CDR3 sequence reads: CASSIGQGVVLYGYTF. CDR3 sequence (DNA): TGTGCCAGCAGCATCGGACAGGGGGTTGTTCTGTATGGCTACACCTTC.

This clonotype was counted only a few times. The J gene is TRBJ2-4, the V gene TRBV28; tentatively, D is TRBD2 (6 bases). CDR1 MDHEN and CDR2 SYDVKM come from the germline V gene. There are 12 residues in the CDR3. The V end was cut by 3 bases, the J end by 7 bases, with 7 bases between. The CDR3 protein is CASSFSGNIQYF. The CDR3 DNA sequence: TGTGCCAGCAGTTTTAGCGGTAACATTCAGTACTTC.

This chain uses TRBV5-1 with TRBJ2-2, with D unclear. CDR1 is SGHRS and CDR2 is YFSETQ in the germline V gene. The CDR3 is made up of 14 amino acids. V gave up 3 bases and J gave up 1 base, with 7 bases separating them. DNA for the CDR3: TGCGCCAGCAGCTCGGACGAGAACACCGGGGAGCTGTTTTTT. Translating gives CASSSDENTGELFF.

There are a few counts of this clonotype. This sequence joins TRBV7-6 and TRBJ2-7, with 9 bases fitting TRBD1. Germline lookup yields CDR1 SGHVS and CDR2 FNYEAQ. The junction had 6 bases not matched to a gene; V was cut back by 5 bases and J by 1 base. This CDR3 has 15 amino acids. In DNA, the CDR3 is TGTGCCAGCAGCCGGCCGGGGACAGGGTCCTACGAGCAGTACTTC. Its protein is CASSRPGTGSYEQYF.

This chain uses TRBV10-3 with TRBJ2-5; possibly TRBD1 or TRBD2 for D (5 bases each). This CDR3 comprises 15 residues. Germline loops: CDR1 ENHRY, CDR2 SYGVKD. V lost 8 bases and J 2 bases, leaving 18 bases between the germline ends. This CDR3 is CAIGASDSIQETQYF. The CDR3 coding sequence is TGTGCCATCGGGGCTTCGGACTCGATACAAGAGACCCAGTACTTC.

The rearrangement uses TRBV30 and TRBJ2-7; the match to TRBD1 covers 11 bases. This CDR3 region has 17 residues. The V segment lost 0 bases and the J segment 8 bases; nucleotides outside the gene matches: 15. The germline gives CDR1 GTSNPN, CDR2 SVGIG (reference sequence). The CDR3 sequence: CAWSVPYPGQGAFKQYF. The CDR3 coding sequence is TGTGCCTGGAGTGTACCGTACCCAGGACAGGGGGCGTTCAAGCAGTACTTC.

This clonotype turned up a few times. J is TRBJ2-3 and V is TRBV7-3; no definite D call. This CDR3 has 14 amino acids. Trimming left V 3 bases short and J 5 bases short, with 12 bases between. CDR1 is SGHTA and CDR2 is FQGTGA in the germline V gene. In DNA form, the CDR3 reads TGTGCCAGCAGCTTGGAACCCCCACTAGATACGCAGTATTTT. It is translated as CASSLEPPLDTQYF.

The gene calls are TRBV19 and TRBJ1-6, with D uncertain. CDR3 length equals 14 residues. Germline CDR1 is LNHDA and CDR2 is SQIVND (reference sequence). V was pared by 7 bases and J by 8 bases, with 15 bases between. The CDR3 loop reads CASTPTGQDSPLHF. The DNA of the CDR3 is TGTGCCAGTACCCCAACCGGCCAGGATTCACCCCTCCACTTT.

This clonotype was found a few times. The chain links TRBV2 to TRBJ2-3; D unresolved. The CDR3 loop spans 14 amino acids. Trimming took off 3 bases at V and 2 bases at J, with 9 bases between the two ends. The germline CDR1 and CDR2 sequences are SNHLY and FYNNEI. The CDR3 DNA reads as TGTGCCAGCAGTGAGCCCCGGCCCACAGATACGCAGTATTTT. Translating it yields CASSEPRPTDTQYF.

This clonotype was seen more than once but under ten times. The chain's CDR3 is CASSLSSGSGQPQHF. For the CDR3, the DNA is TGTGCCAGCAGCTTGAGTTCAGGGTCCGGTCAGCCCCAGCATTTT. The V call is TRBV5-5, the J call TRBJ1-5; tentatively, D is TRBD1 (5 bases). Germline CDR1 SGHKS, CDR2 YYEKEE (reference sequence). The CDR3 has 15 residues. Trimming removed 1 base from V and 6 bases from J, with 14 bases in between.

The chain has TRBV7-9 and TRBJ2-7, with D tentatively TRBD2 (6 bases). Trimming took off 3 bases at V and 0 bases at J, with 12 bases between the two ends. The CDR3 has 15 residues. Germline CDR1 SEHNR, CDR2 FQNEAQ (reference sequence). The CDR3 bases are TGTGCCAGCAGCTTGGGGCGGGACCACTCCTACGAGCAGTACTTC. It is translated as CASSLGRDHSYEQYF.

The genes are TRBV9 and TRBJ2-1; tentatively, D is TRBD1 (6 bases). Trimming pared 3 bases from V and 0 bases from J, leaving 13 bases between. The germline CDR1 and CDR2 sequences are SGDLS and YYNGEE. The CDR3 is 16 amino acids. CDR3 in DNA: TGTGCCAGCAGCGGAGGCCCGACAGGCTCCTACAATGAGCAGTTCTTC. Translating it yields CASSGGPTGSYNEQFF.

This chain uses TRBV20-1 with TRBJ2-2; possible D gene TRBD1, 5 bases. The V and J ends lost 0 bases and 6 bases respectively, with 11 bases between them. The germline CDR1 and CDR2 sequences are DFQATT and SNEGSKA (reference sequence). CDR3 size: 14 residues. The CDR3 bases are TGCAGTGCTAGAGATTTGGGGCGCGCCGGGGAGCTGTTTTTT. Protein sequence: CSARDLGRAGELFF.

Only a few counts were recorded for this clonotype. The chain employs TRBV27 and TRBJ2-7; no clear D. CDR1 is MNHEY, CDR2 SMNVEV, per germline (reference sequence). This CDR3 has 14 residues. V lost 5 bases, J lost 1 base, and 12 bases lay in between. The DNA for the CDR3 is TGTGCCAGCAGTCCCGGGTATAGTTCCTACGAGCAGTACTTC. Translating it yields CASSPGYSSYEQYF.

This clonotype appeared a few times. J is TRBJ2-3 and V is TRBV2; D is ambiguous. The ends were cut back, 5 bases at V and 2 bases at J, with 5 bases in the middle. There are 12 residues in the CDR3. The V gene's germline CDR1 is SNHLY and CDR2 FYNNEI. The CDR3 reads CASSYSTDTQYF. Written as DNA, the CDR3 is TGTGCCAGCAGTTATTCCACAGATACGCAGTATTTT.

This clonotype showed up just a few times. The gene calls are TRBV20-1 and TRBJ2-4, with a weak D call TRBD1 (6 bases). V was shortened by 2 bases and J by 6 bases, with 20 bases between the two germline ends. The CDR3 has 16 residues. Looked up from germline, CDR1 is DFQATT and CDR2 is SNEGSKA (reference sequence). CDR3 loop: CSARKDSLDPRNIQYF. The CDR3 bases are TGCAGTGCTAGAAAGGACAGCCTAGACCCCAGAAACATTCAGTACTTC.

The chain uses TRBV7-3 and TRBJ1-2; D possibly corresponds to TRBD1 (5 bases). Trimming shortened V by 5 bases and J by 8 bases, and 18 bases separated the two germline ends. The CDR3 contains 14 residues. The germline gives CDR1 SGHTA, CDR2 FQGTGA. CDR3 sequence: CASSPLGGSEGYTF. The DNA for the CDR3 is TGTGCCAGCAGCCCCCTGGGGGGAAGTGAAGGCTACACCTTC.

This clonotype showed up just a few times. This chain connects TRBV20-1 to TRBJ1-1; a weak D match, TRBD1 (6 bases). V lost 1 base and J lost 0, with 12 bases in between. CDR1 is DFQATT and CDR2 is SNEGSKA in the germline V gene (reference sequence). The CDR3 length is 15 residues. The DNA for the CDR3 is TGCAGTGCTAGAGTGGTGGGGGCCCTGAACACTGAAGCTTTCTTT. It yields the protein CSARVVGALNTEAFF.

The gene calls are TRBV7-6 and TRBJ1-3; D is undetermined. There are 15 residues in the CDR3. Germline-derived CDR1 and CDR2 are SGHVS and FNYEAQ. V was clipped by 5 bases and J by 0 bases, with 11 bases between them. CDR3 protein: CASSGVLLSGNTIYF. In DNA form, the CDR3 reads TGTGCCAGCAGCGGGGTCCTTCTCTCTGGAAACACCATATATTTT.

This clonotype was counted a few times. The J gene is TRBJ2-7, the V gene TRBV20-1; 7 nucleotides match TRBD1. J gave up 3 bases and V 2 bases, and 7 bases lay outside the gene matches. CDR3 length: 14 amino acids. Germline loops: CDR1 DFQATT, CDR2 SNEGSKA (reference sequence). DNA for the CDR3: TGCAGTGCTAGAAGACCTGGACAGGACTACGAGCAGTACTTC. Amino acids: CSARRPGQDYEQYF.

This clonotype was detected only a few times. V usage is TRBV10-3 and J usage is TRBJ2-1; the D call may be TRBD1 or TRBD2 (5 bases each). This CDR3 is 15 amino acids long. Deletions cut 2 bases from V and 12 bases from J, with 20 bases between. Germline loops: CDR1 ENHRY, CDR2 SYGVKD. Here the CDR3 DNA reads TGTGCCATCAGTGAGATCCGGGACCCACAAGACGTGCAGTTCTTC. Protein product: CAISEIRDPQDVQFF.

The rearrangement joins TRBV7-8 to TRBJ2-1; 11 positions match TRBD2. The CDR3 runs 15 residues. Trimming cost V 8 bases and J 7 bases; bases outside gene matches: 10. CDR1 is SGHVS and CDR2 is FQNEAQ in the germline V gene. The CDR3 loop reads CASEVAGGEGNEQFF. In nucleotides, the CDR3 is TGTGCCAGCGAAGTAGCGGGAGGGGAGGGGAATGAGCAGTTCTTC.

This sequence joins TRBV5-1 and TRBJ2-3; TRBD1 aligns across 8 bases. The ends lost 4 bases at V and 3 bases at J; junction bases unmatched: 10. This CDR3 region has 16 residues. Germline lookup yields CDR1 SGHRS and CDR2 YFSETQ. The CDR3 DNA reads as TGCGCCAGCAGCCCGACCCGGGACAGGATAACAGATACGCAGTATTTT. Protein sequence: CASSPTRDRITDTQYF. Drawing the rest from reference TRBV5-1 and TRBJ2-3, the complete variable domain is KAGVTQTPRYLIKTRGQQVTLSCSPISGHRSVSWYQQTPGQGLQFLFEYFSETQRNKGNFPGRFSGRQFSNSRSEMNVSTLELGDSALYLCASSPTRDRITDTQYFGPGTRLTVL.

The CDR3 protein is CASSLAGWTNTGELFF. CDR3 in DNA: TGTGCCAGCAGCTTAGCAGGGTGGACGAACACCGGGGAGCTGTTTTTT. The chain combines TRBV7-9 with TRBJ2-2; no firm D call. Trimming cost V 0 bases and J 0 bases, with 8 bases left between them. Germline V gene data show CDR1 as SEHNR and CDR2 as FQNEAQ (reference sequence). CDR3 size: 16 residues.